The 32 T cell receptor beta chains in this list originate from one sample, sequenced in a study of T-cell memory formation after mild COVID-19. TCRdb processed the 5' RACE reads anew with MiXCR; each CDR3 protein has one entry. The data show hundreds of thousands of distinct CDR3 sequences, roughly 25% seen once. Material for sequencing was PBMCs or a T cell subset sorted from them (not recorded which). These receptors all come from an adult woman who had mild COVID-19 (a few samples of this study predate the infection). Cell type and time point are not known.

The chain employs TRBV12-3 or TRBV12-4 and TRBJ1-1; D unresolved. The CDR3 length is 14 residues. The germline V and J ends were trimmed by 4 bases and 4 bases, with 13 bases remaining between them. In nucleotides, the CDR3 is TGTGCCAGCAGTTCCCCGACTTGGGGCACTGAAGCTTTCTTT. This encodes CASSSPTWGTEAFF.

The CDR3 loop is CASSDKTSGTQYF. DNA of the CDR3: TGTGCCAGCAGTGATAAGACTAGCGGTACGCAGTATTTT. V usage is TRBV6-4 and J usage is TRBJ2-3, with 9 bases matching TRBD2. Germline lookup yields CDR1 MRHNA and CDR2 SNTAGT. The CDR3 is 13 amino acids. Trimming at V came to 3 bases and at J to 8 bases, leaving 3 bases not matched to a gene.

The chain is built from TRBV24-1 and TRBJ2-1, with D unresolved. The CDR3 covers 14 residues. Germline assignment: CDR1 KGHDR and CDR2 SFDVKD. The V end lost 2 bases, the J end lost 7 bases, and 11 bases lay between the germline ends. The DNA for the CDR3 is TGTGCCACCAGTGATTGGGCGCGCGTGAATGAGCAGTTCTTC. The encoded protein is CATSDWARVNEQFF.

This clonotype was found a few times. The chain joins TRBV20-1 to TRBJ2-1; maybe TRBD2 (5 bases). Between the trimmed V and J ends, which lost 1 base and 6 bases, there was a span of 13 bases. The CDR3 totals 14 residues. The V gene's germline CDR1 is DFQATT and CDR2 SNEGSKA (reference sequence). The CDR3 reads CSARGRLAGNEQFF. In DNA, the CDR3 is TGCAGTGCTAGAGGAAGGCTAGCCGGCAATGAGCAGTTCTTC.

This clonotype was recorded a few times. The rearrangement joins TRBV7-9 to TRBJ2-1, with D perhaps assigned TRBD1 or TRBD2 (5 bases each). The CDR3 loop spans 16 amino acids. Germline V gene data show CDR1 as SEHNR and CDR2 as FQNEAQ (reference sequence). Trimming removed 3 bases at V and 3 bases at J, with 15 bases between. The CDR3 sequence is CASSFVRGFLYNEQFF. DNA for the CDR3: TGTGCCAGCAGCTTCGTGAGGGGTTTCCTCTACAATGAGCAGTTCTTC. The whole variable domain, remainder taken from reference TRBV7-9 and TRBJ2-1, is DTGVSQNPRHKITKRGQNVTFRCDPISEHNRLYWYRQTLGQGPEFLTYFQNEAQLEKSRLLSDRFSAERPKGSFSTLEIQRTEQGDSAMYLCASSFVRGFLYNEQFFGPGTRLTVL.

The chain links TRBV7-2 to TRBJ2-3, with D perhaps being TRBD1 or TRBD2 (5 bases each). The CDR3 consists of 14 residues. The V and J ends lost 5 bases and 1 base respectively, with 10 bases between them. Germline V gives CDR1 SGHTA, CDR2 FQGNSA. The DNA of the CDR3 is TGTGCCAGCAGCCGGGACCCTCGCACAGATACGCAGTATTTT. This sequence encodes CASSRDPRTDTQYF.

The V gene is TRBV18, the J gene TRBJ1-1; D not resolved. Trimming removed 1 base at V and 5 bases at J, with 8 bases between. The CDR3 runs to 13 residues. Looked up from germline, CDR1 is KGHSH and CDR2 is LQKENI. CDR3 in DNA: TGTGCCAGCTCACCACTCATAGAGACTGAAGCTTTCTTT. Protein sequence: CASSPLIETEAFF.

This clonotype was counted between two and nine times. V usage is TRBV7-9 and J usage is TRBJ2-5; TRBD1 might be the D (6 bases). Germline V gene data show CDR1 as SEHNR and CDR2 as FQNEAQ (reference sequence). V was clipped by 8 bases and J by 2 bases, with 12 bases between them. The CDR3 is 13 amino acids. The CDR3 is CASVGDIQETQYF. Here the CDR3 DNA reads TGTGCCAGCGTAGGGGACATACAAGAGACCCAGTACTTC. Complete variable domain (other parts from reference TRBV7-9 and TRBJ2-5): DTGVSQNPRHKITKRGQNVTFRCDPISEHNRLYWYRQTLGQGPEFLTYFQNEAQLEKSRLLSDRFSAERPKGSFSTLEIQRTEQGDSAMYLCASVGDIQETQYFGPGTRLLVL.

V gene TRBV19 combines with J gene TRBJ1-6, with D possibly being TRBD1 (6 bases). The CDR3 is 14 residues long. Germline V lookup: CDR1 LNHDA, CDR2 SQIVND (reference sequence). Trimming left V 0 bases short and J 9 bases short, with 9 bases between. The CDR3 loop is CASSIEQGSSPLHF. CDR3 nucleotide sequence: TGTGCCAGTAGTATAGAACAGGGAAGTTCACCCCTCCACTTT. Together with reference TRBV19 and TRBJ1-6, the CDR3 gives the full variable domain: DGGITQSPKYLFRKEGQNVTLSCEQNLNHDAMYWYRQDPGQGLRLIYYSQIVNDFQKGDIAEGYSVSREKKESFPLTVTSAQKNPTAFYLCASSIEQGSSPLHFGNGTRLTVT.

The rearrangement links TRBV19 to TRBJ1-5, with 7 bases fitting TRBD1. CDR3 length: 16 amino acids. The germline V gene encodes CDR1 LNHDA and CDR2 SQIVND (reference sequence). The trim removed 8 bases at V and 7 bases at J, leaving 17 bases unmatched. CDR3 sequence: CASGPGDSNIQQPQHF. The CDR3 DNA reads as TGTGCCAGTGGACCCGGGGACAGCAACATTCAACAGCCCCAGCATTTT.

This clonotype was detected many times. The CDR3 here is CSARDPGTGTGEQYF. The CDR3 nucleotides are TGCAGTGCTAGAGATCCCGGGACCGGAACGGGCGAGCAGTACTTC. This chain connects TRBV20-1 to TRBJ2-7; D possibly uses TRBD1 or TRBD2 (5 bases each). The CDR3 extends over 15 amino acids. V was shortened by 0 bases and J by 6 bases, with 18 bases between the two germline ends. CDR1 and CDR2 from the germline V gene are DFQATT and SNEGSKA (reference sequence).

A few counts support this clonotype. CDR3 region: CASSSGTSGSTDTQYF. CDR3 DNA sequence: TGCGCCAGCAGTTCCGGGACTAGCGGAAGCACAGATACGCAGTATTTT. The rearrangement links TRBV5-1 to TRBJ2-3; 11 bases are a match to TRBD2. CDR3 length: 16 residues. The germline V gene encodes CDR1 SGHRS and CDR2 YFSETQ. V lost 5 bases and J lost 0; bases outside the gene matches: 5.

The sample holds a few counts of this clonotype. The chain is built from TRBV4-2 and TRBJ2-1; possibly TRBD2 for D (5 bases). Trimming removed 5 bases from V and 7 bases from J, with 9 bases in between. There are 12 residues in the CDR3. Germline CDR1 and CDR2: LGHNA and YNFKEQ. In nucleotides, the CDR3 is TGTGCCAGCAGCGACTATAATAATGAGCAGTTCTTC. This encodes CASSDYNNEQFF.

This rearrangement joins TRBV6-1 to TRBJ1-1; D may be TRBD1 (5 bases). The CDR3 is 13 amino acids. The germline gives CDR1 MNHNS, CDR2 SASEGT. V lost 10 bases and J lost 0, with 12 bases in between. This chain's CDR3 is CATRETVNTEAFF. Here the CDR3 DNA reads TGTGCCACCCGCGAGACAGTGAACACTGAAGCTTTCTTT.

This chain's CDR3 is CASSRDRVPKNIQYF. CDR3 bases: TGCGCCAGCAGCCGCGACAGGGTACCTAAAAACATTCAGTACTTC. This chain uses TRBV4-3 with TRBJ2-4; 7 nucleotides align to TRBD1. The germline V gene encodes CDR1 LGHNA and CDR2 YSLEER. This CDR3 contains 15 residues. Trimming took 4 bases from V and 4 from J; bases not matched to a gene: 7.

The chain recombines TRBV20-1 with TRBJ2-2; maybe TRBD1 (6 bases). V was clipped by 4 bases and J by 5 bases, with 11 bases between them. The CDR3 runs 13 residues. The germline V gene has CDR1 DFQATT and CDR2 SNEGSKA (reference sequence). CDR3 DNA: TGCAGTGCTACCCGAGGGGGAACCGGGGAGCTGTTTTTT. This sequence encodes CSATRGGTGELFF.

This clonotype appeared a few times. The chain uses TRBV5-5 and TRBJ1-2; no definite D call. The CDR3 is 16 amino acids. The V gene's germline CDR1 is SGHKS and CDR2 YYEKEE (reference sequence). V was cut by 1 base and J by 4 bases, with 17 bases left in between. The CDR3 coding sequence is TGTGCCAGCAGCTTGTGGACGGATTCCCTGGCCTATGGCTACACCTTC. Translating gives CASSLWTDSLAYGYTF.

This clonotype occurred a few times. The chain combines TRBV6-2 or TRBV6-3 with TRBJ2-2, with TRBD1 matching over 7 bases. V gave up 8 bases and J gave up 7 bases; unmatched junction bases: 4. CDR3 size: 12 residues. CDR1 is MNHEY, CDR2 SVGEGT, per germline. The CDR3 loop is CASEGASGELFF. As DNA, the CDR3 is TGTGCCAGCGAGGGGGCGAGCGGGGAGCTGTTTTTT.

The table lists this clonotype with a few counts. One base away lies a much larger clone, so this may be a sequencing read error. The CDR3 DNA is TGTGCCAGCAGCTTCGGGAACGAGCAGTACTTC. Its protein product is CASSFGNEQYF. The gene calls are TRBV7-9 and TRBJ2-7; possibly TRBD2 for D (5 bases). Germline assignment: CDR1 SEHNR and CDR2 FQNEAQ (reference sequence). CDR3 length equals 11 residues. V lost 3 bases to trimming and J lost 5 bases, with 5 bases between them.

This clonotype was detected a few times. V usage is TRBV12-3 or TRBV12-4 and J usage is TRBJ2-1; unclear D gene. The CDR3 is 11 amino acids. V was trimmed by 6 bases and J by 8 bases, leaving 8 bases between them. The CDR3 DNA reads TGTGCCAGCAGAGAGACCTATGAGCAGTTCTTC. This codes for CASRETYEQFF.

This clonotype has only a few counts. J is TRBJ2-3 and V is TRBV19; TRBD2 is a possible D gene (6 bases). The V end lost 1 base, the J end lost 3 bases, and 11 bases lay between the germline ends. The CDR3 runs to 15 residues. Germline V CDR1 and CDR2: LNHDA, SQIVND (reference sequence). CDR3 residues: CASSIGAGRTDTQYF. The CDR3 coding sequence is TGTGCCAGTAGTATAGGAGCAGGGAGGACAGATACGCAGTATTTT.

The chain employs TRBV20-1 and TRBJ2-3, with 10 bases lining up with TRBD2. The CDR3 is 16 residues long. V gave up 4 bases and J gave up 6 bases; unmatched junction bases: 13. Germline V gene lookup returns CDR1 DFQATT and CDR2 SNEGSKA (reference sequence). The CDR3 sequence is CSAKVWLAGALDTQYF. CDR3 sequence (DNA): TGCAGTGCTAAGGTGTGGCTAGCGGGAGCATTGGATACGCAGTATTTT.

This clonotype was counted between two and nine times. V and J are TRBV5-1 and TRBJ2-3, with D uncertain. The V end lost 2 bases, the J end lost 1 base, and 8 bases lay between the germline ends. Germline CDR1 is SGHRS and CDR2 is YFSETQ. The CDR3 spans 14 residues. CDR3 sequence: CASSFDTGTDTQYF. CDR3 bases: TGCGCCAGCAGCTTCGATACAGGCACAGATACGCAGTATTTT.

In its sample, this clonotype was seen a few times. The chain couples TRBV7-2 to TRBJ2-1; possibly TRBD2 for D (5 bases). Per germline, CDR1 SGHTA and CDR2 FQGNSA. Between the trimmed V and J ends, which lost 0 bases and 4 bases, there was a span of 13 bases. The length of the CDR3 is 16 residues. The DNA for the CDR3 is TGTGCCAGCAGCTTAGCGGGGATAGCGAGGTACAATGAGCAGTTCTTC. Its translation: CASSLAGIARYNEQFF.

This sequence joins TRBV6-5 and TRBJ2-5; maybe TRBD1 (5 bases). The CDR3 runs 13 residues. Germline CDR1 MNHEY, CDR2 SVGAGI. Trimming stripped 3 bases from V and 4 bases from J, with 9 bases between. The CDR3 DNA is TGTGCCAGCAGTTATGGCAGGGCAGAGACCCAGTACTTC. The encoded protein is CASSYGRAETQYF.

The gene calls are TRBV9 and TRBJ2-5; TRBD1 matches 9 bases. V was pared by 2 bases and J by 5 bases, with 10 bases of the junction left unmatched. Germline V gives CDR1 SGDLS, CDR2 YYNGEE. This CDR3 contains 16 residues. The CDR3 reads CASSVSWDRDLETQYF. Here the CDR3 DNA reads TGTGCCAGCAGCGTTTCGTGGGACAGGGACCTGGAGACCCAGTACTTC.

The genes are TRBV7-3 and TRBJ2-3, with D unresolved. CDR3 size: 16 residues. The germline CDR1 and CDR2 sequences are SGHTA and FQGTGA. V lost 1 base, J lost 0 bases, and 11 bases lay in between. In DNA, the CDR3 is TGTGCCAGCAGCTTAATCGGAACTCCTAGCACAGATACGCAGTATTTT. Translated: CASSLIGTPSTDTQYF. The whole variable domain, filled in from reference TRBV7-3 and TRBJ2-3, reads GAGVSQTPSNKVTEKGKYVELRCDPISGHTALYWYRQSLGQGPEFLIYFQGTGAADDSGLPNDRFFAVRPEGSVSTLKIQRTERGDSAVYLCASSLIGTPSTDTQYFGPGTRLTVL.

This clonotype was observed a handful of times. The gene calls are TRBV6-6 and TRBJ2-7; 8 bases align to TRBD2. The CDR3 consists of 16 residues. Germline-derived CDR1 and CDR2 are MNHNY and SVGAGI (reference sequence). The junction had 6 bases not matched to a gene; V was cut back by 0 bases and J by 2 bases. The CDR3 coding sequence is TGTGCCAGCAGTTACTCGGGCGGGGGGAAACCCTACGAGCAGTACTTC. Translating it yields CASSYSGGGKPYEQYF.

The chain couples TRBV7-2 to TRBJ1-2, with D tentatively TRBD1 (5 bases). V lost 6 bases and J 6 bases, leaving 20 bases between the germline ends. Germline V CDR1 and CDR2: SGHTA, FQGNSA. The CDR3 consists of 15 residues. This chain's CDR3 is CASRNTGFLLHGYTF. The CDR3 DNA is TGTGCCAGCAGGAATACAGGATTCCTACTACATGGCTACACCTTC.

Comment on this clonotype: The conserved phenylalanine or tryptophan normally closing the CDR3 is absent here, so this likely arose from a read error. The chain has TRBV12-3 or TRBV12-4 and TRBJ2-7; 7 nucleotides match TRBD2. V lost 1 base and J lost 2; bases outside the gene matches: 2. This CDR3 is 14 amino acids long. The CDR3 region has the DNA TGTGCCAGCAGTTTAGGCGGGAGAACCTACGAGCAGTACCTC. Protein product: CASSLGGRTYEQYL.

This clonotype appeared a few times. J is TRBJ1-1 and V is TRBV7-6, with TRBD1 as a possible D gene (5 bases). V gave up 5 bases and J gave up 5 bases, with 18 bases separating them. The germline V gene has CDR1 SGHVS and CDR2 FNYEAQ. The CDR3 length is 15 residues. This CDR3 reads CASSSQSDGGTEAFF. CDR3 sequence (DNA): TGTGCCAGCAGCAGCCAAAGCGACGGGGGTACTGAAGCTTTCTTT.

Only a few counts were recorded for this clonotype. The CDR3 DNA reads as TGCAGCGTTGACCCGACAGGAGCCAAAAACATTCAGTACTTC. Protein: CSVDPTGAKNIQYF. The chain combines TRBV29-1 with TRBJ2-4, with D possibly TRBD1 on 6 matching bases. This CDR3 is built from 14 residues. Trimming cost V 3 bases and J 0 bases, with 9 bases left between them. Per germline, CDR1 SQVTM and CDR2 ANQGSEA. The entire variable domain, with the rest obtained from reference TRBV29-1 and TRBJ2-4, is as follows: SAVISQKPSRDICQRGTSLTIQCQVDSQVTMMFWYRQQPGQSLTLIATANQGSEATYESGFVIDKFPISRPNLTFSTLTVSNMSPEDSSIYLCSVDPTGAKNIQYFGAGTRLSVL.